These T cell receptor beta chains were read from a single sample in a study of PD-1 blockade in classical Hodgkin lymphoma. Using immunoSEQ multiplex PCR, the repertoire was profiled, and TCRdb retains in-frame clones only, with some absent. The table includes approximately 26,000 clones, approximately 66% detected once. Sequencing was performed on peripheral blood mononuclear cells (PBMCs), taken before the second cycle of nivolumab. These receptors originate from a human donor with classical Hodgkin lymphoma. Each CDR3 is given without its conserved first and last residue. Clone size is stated in some rows and not others, as once, few, many or a class when expanded.

>TRBV6-1|14|.|TRBJ1-5
ASSEGRSHSNQPQH
>TRBV5-4|13|.|TRBJ2-1
ASSQERTPAGEQF
>TRBV19|13|.|TRBJ2-1
ASSTLAGGPGEQF
>TRBV28|14|.|TRBJ1-5
ASSQDGPYSNQPQH
>TRBV30|13|.|TRBJ1-6
AWSPAAEGRSPLH
>TRBV19|9|.|TRBJ1-5
ATSEGGPQH
>TRBV5-1|11|.|TRBJ1-1
ASSLGGGTEAF
>TRBV19|11|.|TRBJ2-7
ASSILRASEQY
>TRBV5-8|12|.|TRBJ1-5
ASSIGDRDQPQH
>TRBV5-4|13|.|TRBJ1-2
ASSPVSTESYGYT
>TRBV7-9|13|few|TRBJ2-2
ASSYAGGATGELF
>TRBV29-1|14|.|TRBJ2-3
SVEDLRFSSTDTQY
>TRBV5-1|9|.|.
ASKAEYEQY
>TRBV9|11|.|TRBJ2-5
ASSGGGQETQY
>TRBV10-3|12|.|TRBJ2-7
AISVLGERAEQY
>TRBV4-1|13|few|TRBJ2-1
ASSQGGPPGLVPF
>TRBV5-1|15|.|TRBJ2-3
ASSPPRLAGFTDTQY
>TRBV18|15|few|TRBJ1-1
ASSPLHSQGAGTEAF
>TRBV6-5|12|once|TRBJ1-4
ASRLTGNGEKLF
>TRBV7-3|11|.|TRBJ1-3
ASSLSGGNTIY
>TRBV7-9|14|few|TRBJ2-3
ASSLGRGPPGDTQY
>TRBV6-4|10|.|TRBJ1-4
ASRDIREKLF
>TRBV19|12|.|TRBJ1-2
ASRGTGQNYGYT
>TRBV28|15|.|TRBJ2-5
ASSYVESGRVGETQY
>TRBV28|12|.|TRBJ2-7
ASSLAGGPYEQY
>TRBV19|11|.|TRBJ2-1
ASSTLAINEQF
>TRBV11-2|13|.|TRBJ2-1
ASSLSSGLSWEQF
>TRBV28|14|.|TRBJ1-5
ASSGLDGTVNQPQH
>TRBV7-8|15|.|TRBJ1-2
ASSTSLMGQTNYGYT
>TRBV18|13|.|TRBJ1-3
ASSPPSSSGNTIY
>TRBV6-1|17|few|TRBJ1-3
ASSEVGIDAGLSGNTIY
>TRBV7-9|17|.|TRBJ1-6
ASSLGIGVGSSYNSPLH
>TRBV28|12|.|TRBJ2-2
ASSRGGNTGELF
>TRBV7-2|12|.|TRBJ2-7
ASSFRGFSYEQY
>TRBV4-1|14|.|TRBJ1-1
ASSQPGGQSLTEAF
>TRBV19|9|.|TRBJ2-1
ASRLVNEQF
>TRBV27|12|.|TRBJ1-1
ASSLTEVNTEAF
>TRBV4-1|15|few|TRBJ2-2
ASSQVDMGLITGELF
>TRBV29-1|13|.|TRBJ2-1
SVEDQAGIYNEQF
>TRBV9|13|.|TRBJ2-5
ASSVGLAGKETQY
>TRBV30|17|.|TRBJ2-3
AWSPLGTSGRRTTDTQY
>TRBV5-4|14|.|TRBJ2-7
ASSLYYRTISYEQY
>TRBV5-4|14|.|TRBJ1-3
ASSPEQGRPGNTIY
>TRBV4-3|12|.|TRBJ2-1
ASSQDRFTNEQF
>TRBV5-1|12|.|TRBJ2-3
ASSLDGSTDTQY
>TRBV7-9|12|.|TRBJ1-1
ASSVWDSNTEAF
>TRBV2|11|.|TRBJ1-1
ASKRGLGTEAF
>TRBV7-6|14|once|TRBJ2-7
ASSLSLPGISYEQY